This TCR beta chain stems from a study of cytomegalovirus exposure and HLA in healthy donors. General study findings and limits: Several of the most significant clusters were apparently associated with common viral pathogens in a later analysis. According to a later analysis, donors in an Asian-associated ancestry cluster reportedly had fewer N-insertions than the roughly 640-donor mean.

PCR used 60 Vbeta primers and 13 Jbeta primers. Original analysis: There were about 80 million unique TCR beta chains by a later count, and 8.5 million to 14 million of them were shared. Repertoires were generated with immunoSEQ multiplex PCR, while TCRdb's copy carries only in-frame clones and drops some. V and J calls and clone size come straight from that table; D and trimming were deduced from the DNA. The listing records some 200,000 clones. Deletions cut 8 bases from V and 4 bases from J, with 12 bases between. CDR3 length: 14 residues. Per germline, CDR1 MNHNS and CDR2 SASEGT. Notes on this clone: Its antigen is still unknown.

The source material was PBMCs. This clonotype originated in a boy between 5 and 17 years old in good health and CMV-seronegative. The rearrangement joins TRBV6-1 to TRBJ2-6, with D possibly matching TRBD2 (6 bases). The CDR3 DNA is TGTGCCAGCGAGGAGGGGCGCGGGGCCAACGTCCTGACTTTC. Translated: CASEEGRGANVLTF.